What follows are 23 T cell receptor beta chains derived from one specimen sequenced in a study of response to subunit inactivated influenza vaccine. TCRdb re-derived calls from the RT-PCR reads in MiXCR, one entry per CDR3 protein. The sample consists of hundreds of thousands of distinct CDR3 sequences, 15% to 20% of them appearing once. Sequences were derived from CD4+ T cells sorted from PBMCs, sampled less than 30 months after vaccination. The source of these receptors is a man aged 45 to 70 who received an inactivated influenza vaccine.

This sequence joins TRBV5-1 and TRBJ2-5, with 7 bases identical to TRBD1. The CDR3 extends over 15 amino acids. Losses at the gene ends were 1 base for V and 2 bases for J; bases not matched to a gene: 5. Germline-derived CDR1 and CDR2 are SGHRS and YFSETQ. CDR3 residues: CASSLTGDIQETQYF. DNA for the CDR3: TGCGCCAGCAGCTTGACAGGGGATATACAAGAGACCCAGTACTTC.

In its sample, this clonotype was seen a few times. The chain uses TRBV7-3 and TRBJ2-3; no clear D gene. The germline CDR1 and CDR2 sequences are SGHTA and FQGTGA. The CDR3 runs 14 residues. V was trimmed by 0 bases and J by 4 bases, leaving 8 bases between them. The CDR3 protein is CASSLTWNADTQYF. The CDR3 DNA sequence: TGTGCCAGCAGCTTAACGTGGAACGCAGATACGCAGTATTTT.

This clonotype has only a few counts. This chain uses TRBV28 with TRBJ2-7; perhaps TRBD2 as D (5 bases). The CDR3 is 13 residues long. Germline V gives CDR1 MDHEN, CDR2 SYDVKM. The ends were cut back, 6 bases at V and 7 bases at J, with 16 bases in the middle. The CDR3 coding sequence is TGTGCCAGCAGGGAGGCACACCCTAGGGAGCAGTACTTC. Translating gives CASREAHPREQYF.

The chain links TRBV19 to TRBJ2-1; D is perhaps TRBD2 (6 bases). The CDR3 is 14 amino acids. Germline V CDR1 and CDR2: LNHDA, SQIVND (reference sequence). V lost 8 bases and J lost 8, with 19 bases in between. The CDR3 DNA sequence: TGTGCCAGTTCAGACTTAAGAGGCGGGGATGAGCAGTTCTTC. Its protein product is CASSDLRGGDEQFF.

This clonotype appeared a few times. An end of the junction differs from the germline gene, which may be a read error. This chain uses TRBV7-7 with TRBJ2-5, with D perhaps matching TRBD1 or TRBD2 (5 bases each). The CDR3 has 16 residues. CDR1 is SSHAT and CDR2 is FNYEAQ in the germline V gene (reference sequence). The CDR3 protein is CASSLGILGDQETQYF. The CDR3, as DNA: TGTGCTAGCAGCTTAGGGATTTTGGGGGACCAAGAGACCCAGTACTTC.

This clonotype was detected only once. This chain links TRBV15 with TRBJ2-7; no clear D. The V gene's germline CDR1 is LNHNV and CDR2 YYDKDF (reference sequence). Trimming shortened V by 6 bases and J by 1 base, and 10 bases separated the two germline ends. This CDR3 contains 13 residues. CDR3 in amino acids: CATRHAFSYEQYF. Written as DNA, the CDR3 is TGTGCCACCAGGCACGCGTTTTCCTACGAGCAGTACTTC.

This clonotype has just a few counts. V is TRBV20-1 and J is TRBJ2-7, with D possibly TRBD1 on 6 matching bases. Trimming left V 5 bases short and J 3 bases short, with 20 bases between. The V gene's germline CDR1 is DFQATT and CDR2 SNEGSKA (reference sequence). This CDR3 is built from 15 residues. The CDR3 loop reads CSAFRPLGGLYEQYF. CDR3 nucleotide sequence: TGCAGTGCTTTCCGTCCTCTTGGGGGCCTCTACGAGCAGTACTTC.

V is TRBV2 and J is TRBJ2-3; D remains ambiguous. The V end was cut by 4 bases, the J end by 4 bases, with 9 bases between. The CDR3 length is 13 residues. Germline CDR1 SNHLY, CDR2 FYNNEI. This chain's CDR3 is CASSALSSDTQYF. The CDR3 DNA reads TGTGCCAGCAGTGCGCTTAGCTCAGATACGCAGTATTTT.

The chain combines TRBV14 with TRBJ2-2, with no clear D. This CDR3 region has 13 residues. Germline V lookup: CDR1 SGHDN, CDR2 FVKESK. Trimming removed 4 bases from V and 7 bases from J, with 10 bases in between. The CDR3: CASSPGLIGELFF. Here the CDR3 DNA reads TGTGCCAGCAGCCCCGGGCTGATCGGGGAGCTGTTTTTT.

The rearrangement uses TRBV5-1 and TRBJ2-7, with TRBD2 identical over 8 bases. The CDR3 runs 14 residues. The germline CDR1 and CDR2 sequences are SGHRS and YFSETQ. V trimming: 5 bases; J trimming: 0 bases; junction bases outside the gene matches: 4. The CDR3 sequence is CASRSGLVSYEQYF. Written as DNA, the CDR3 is TGCGCCAGCAGATCGGGACTAGTCTCCTACGAGCAGTACTTC.

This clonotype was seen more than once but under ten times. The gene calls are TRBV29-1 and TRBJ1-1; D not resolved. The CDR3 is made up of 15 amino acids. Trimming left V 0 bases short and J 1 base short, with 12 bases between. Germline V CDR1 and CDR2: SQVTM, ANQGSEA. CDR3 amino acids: CSVEDRWASNTEAFF. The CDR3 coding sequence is TGCAGCGTTGAAGATCGCTGGGCCTCGAACACTGAAGCTTTCTTT.

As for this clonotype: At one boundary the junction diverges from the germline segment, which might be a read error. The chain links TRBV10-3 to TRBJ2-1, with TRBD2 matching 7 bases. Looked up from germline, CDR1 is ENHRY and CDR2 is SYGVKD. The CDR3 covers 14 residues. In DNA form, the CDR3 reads TGTACCATCAGTGACGGGGGGAACCTTTTTGAGCAGTTCTTC. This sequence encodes CTISDGGNLFEQFF.

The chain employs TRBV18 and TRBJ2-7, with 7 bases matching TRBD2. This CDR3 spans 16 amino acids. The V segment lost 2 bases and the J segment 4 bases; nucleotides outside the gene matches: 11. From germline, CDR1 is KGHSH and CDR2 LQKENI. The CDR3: CASSPSGAAGSYEQYF. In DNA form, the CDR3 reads TGTGCCAGCTCACCATCCGGTGCAGCGGGATCTTACGAGCAGTACTTC.

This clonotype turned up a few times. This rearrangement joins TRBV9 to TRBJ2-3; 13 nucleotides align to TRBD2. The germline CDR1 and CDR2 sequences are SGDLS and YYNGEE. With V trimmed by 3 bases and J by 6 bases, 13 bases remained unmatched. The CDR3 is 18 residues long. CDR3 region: CASSAGLAGAPFQDTQYF. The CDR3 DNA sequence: TGTGCCAGCAGCGCCGGACTAGCGGGGGCTCCTTTCCAGGATACGCAGTATTTT.

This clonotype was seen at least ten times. The CDR3 sequence: CASSSRRDNGYTF. In nucleotides, the CDR3 is TGTGCCAGCAGTTCGCGGAGGGACAATGGCTACACCTTC. J is TRBJ1-2 and V is TRBV12-3 or TRBV12-4, with TRBD1 as a possible D gene (6 bases). This CDR3 spans 13 amino acids. Between the trimmed V and J ends, which lost 4 bases and 6 bases, there was a span of 12 bases.

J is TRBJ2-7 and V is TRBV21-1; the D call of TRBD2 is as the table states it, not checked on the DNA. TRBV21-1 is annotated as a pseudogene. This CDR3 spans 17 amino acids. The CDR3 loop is CASSRGRVADEKYEQYF. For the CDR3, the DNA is TGTGCCAGCAGCAGGGGGAGGGTAGCGGACGAAAAGTACGAGCAGTACTTC.

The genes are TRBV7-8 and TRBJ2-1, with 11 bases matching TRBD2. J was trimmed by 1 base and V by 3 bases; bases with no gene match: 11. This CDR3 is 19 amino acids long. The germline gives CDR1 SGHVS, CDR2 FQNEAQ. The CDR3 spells CASSFSTISGRASYNEQFF. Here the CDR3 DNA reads TGTGCCAGCAGCTTCTCGACTATTAGCGGGAGGGCTTCCTACAATGAGCAGTTCTTC.

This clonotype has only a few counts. CDR3 sequence: CASRPGAGRDPPLHF. The DNA for the CDR3 is TGTGCCAGCCGCCCTGGGGCAGGGCGCGATCCACCCCTCCACTTT. The chain uses TRBV12-3 or TRBV12-4 and TRBJ1-6, with D perhaps TRBD1 (5 bases). The length of the CDR3 is 15 residues. Trimming took 8 bases from V and 11 from J, leaving 22 bases between them.

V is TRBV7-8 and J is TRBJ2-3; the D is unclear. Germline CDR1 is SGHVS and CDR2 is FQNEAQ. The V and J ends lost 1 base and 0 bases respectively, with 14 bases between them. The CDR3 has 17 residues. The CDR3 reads CASSLVVKARSTDTQYF. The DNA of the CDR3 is TGTGCCAGCAGCTTAGTCGTAAAGGCACGAAGCACAGATACGCAGTATTTT.

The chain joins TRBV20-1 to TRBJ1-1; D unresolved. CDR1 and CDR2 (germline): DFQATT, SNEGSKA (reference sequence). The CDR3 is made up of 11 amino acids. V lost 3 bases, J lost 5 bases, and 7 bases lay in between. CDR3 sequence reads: CSARGQTEAFF. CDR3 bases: TGCAGTGCTAGGGGCCAAACTGAAGCTTTCTTT.

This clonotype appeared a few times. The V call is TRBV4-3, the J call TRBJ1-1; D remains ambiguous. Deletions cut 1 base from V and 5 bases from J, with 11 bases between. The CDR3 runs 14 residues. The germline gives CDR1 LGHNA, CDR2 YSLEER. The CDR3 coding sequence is TGCGCCAGCAGCCAAGGCCCCCCTGGTACTGAAGCTTTCTTT. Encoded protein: CASSQGPPGTEAFF.

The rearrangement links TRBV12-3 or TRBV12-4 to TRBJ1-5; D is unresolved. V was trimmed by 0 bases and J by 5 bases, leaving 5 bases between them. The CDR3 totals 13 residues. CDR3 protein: CASSLATYQPQHF. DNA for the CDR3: TGTGCCAGCAGTTTAGCGACTTATCAGCCCCAGCATTTT.

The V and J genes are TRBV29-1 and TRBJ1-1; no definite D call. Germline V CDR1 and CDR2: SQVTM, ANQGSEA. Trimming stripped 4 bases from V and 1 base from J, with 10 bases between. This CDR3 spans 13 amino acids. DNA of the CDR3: TGCAGCGTTGTTAACCGGCAGAACACTGAAGCTTTCTTT. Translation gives CSVVNRQNTEAFF.